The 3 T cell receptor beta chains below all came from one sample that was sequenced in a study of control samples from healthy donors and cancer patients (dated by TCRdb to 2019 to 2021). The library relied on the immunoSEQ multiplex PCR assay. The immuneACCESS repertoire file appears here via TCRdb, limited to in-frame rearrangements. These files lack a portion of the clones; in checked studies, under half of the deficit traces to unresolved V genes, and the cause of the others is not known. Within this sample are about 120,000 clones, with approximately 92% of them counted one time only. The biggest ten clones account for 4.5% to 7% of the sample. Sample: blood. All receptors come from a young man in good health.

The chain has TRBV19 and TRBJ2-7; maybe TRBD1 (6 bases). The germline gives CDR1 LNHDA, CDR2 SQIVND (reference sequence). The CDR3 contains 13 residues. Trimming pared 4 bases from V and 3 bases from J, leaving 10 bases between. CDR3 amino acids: CASSTGQSYEQYF. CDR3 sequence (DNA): TGTGCCAGTAGTACCGGACAGAGCTACGAGCAGTACTTC. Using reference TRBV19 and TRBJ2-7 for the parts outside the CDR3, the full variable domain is DGGITQSPKYLFRKEGQNVTLSCEQNLNHDAMYWYRQDPGQGLRLIYYSQIVNDFQKGDIAEGYSVSREKKESFPLTVTSAQKNPTAFYLCASSTGQSYEQYFGPGTRLTVT.

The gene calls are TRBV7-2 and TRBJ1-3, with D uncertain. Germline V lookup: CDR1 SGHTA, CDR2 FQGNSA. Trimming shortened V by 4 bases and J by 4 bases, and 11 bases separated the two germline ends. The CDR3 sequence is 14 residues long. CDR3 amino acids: CASSSLSPGNTIYF. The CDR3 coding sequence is TGTGCCAGCAGCTCGCTAAGTCCCGGAAACACCATATATTTT.

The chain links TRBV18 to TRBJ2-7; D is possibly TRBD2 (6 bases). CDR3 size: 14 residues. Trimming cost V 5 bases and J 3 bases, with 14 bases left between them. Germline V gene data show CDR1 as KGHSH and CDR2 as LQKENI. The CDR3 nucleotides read TGTGCCAGCTCAGGCGGGACCATAGACTACGAGCAGTACTTC. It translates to CASSGGTIDYEQYF.